This T cell receptor (beta chain) was sequenced during a study of T cell repertoires in cytomegalovirus infection. General study points: Clonotype analysis showed dominance of the ex vivo response by HLA-C-restricted CMV-specific TCR beta clonotypes.

About this clonotype: As yet, its antigen is unknown.

From the reads, TCRdb called clonotypes with MiXCR, one entry per CDR3 protein. The data contain a few hundred thousand distinct CDR3 sequences, roughly a third of them singletons. The CDR3 runs 16 residues. V trimming: 3 bases; J trimming: 0 bases; junction bases outside the gene matches: 4. Germline V gene sequence: CDR1 SGHDN, CDR2 FVKESK. The origin of this receptor is a human donor in good health (CMV status not recorded). Some clones in this sample may be carry-over from other donors' samples. The material was cultured PBMCs, obtained from culture after CMV antigen stimulation. The chain recombines TRBV14 with TRBJ2-1, with TRBD1 matching over 8 bases. CDR3 sequence reads: CASSHVGTGSYNEQFF. The CDR3 coding sequence is TGTGCCAGCAGCCATGTCGGGACAGGCTCCTACAATGAGCAGTTCTTC.